The rows below give T cell receptor beta chains drawn from one sample of a study of tumor-infiltrating lymphocytes in primary liver carcinoma. Via MiXCR, TCRdb re-called the multiplex PCR reads, giving one row per CDR3 protein. The table includes 300,000 to 400,000 distinct CDR3 sequences, roughly 61% detected once. The specimen sequenced was peripheral blood. Receptors were obtained from a man aged 35-49 years with primary liver carcinoma and hepatitis B virus infection. Both conserved end residues are part of each CDR3. The D gene is left open where the match is weak. Clone size is stated in some rows and not others, as once, few, many or a class when expanded.

CDR3: CASFSGGPNIKNEQFF; DNA: TGTGCCAGCTTCTCGGGAGGGCCGAATATAAAAAATGAGCAGTTCTTC; V: TRBV6-2/TRBV6-3; size: many; J: TRBJ2-1; D: TRBD2
CDR3: CASSQDRFSNEQFF; DNA: TGCGCCAGCAGCCAAGACCGCTTCTCCAATGAGCAGTTCTTC; V: TRBV4-1; size: .; J: TRBJ2-1; D: .
CDR3: CASSLYHSAGGSYNEQFF; DNA: TGTGCCAGCAGCTTATACCACTCCGCGGGAGGGTCCTACAATGAGCAGTTCTTC; V: TRBV11-1; size: .; J: TRBJ2-1; D: TRBD2
CDR3: CASSLGTTTNTGELFF; DNA: TGTGCCAGCAGCTTGGGGACAACCACAAACACCGGGGAGCTGTTTTTT; V: TRBV5-6; size: few; J: TRBJ2-2; D: .
CDR3: CASSPPGQATNEKLFF; DNA: TGTGCCAGCAGTCCACCCGGACAGGCAACTAATGAAAAACTGTTTTTT; V: TRBV7-9; size: .; J: TRBJ1-4; D: TRBD1
CDR3: CASSVSSPAAGDTQYF; DNA: TGTGCCAGTAGTGTTTCCTCCCCCGCGGCTGGAGATACGCAGTATTTT; V: TRBV19; size: .; J: TRBJ2-3; D: .
CDR3: CASSLDRRWGNPQYF; DNA: TGTGCCAGCAGCTTAGATCGGAGGTGGGGGAACCCGCAGTATTTT; V: TRBV11-2; size: many; J: TRBJ2-3; D: .
CDR3: CASGPPEQFF; DNA: TGTGCCAGCGGACCGCCTGAGCAGTTCTTC; V: TRBV6-1; size: many; J: TRBJ2-1; D: .
CDR3: CVTSDGTGGNTQYF; DNA: TGTGTCACTAGCGACGGGACAGGGGGCAATACGCAGTATTTT; V: TRBV5-6; size: .; J: TRBJ2-3; D: TRBD1
CDR3: CASSLSSGRHNEQSF; DNA: TGTGCCAGCAGCTTGTCTAGTGGGAGGCACAATGAGCAGTCCTTC; V: TRBV5-4; size: .; J: TRBJ2-1; D: .
CDR3: CSVEGEPYEQYF; DNA: TGCAGCGTTGAGGGGGAACCATACGAGCAGTACTTC; V: TRBV29-1; size: many; J: TRBJ2-7; D: .
CDR3: CAIRDRRYGQYF; DNA: TGTGCCATACGTGACAGGCGGTACGGGCAGTACTTC; V: TRBV6-2/TRBV6-3; size: .; J: TRBJ2-7; D: .
CDR3: CASSGAPGLTF; DNA: TGTGCCAGCAGCGGAGCGCCGGGACTAACATTC; V: TRBV4-2; size: many; J: TRBJ2-7; D: TRBD2
CDR3: CAWSVPGLYGYTF; DNA: TGTGCCTGGAGTGTACCTGGGCTCTATGGCTACACCTTC; V: TRBV30; size: .; J: TRBJ1-2; D: .
CDR3: CAWSAHYGYTF; DNA: TGTGCCTGGAGTGCCCACTATGGCTACACCTTC; V: TRBV30; size: few; J: TRBJ1-2; D: .
CDR3: CASSQDGTRQNEQFF; DNA: TGCGCCAGCAGCCAAGACGGGACTAGGCAGAATGAGCAGTTCTTC; V: TRBV4-3; size: many; J: TRBJ2-1; D: TRBD2
CDR3: CAISTRGQGYGEQYF; DNA: TGTGCCATCAGTACACGGGGACAGGGTTATGGCGAGCAGTACTTC; V: TRBV10-3; size: many; J: TRBJ2-7; D: TRBD1
CDR3: CASSRLSETFF; DNA: TGTGCCAGCAGCCGGCTATCTGAGACTTTCTTT; V: TRBV11-1; size: .; J: TRBJ1-1; D: .
CDR3: CASSQQPTNTEAFF; DNA: TGCGCCAGCAGCCAACAACCAACGAACACTGAAGCTTTCTTT; V: TRBV5-1; size: .; J: TRBJ1-1; D: .
CDR3: CASSVRSGRGDSQYF; DNA: TGTGCCAGCAGCGTAAGGAGCGGGAGGGGAGATTCGCAGTATTTT; V: TRBV11-2; size: .; J: TRBJ2-3; D: TRBD2
CDR3: CASSWRASGRRSAETQYF; DNA: TGTGCCAGCAGTTGGAGGGCTAGCGGGAGGAGGTCGGCGGAGACCCAGTACTTC; V: TRBV6-5; size: many; J: TRBJ2-5; D: TRBD2
CDR3: CASKDRSGSPLHF; DNA: TGTGCCAGCAAGGACCGTTCGGGCTCACCCCTCCACTTT; V: TRBV19; size: .; J: TRBJ1-6; D: .
CDR3: CASSLTGGEWGNTIYF; DNA: TGTGCCAGCAGCTTGACAGGGGGCGAGTGGGGAAACACCATATATTTT; V: TRBV6-5; size: .; J: TRBJ1-3; D: TRBD1
CDR3: CASSFRDSPTKTGELFF; DNA: TGCGCCAGCAGCTTTCGTGACAGTCCCACGAAGACCGGGGAGCTGTTTTTT; V: TRBV5-1; size: .; J: TRBJ2-2; D: .
CDR3: CASSESMGALQYF; DNA: TGCGCCAGCAGTGAGTCGATGGGGGCCCTGCAGTATTTT; V: TRBV10-1; size: many; J: TRBJ2-3; D: .
CDR3: CASGLEGTDHYIEQFF; DNA: TGTGCCAGCGGCTTAGAAGGGACGGATCACTACATTGAGCAGTTCTTC; V: TRBV11-2; size: .; J: TRBJ2-1; D: .
CDR3: CVSSSGLDQPQHF; DNA: TGTGTCAGCTCGTCGGGGCTGGATCAGCCCCAGCATTTT; V: TRBV6-5; size: few; J: TRBJ1-5; D: .
CDR3: CASSALILGSYEQFF; DNA: TGTGCCAGCAGTGCCCTTATACTAGGGTCGTATGAGCAGTTCTTC; V: TRBV6-1; size: many; J: TRBJ2-1; D: .
CDR3: CASSETAGRVHEQFF; DNA: TGTGCCAGCAGTGAAACAGCCGGGAGGGTACATGAGCAGTTCTTC; V: TRBV6-1; size: few; J: TRBJ2-1; D: TRBD2
CDR3: CASSPRIYSFRAGERGTDTQYF; DNA: TGTGCCAGCAGCCCTCGTATTTACAGCTTCCGGGCGGGAGAGAGAGGCACAGATACGCAGTATTTT; V: TRBV5-6; size: .; J: TRBJ2-3; D: TRBD2
CDR3: CASSLGQASYEQYF; DNA: TGTGCCAGCAGCTTGGGTCAGGCCTCCTACGAGCAGTACTTC; V: TRBV5-5; size: few; J: TRBJ2-7; D: .
CDR3: CASTRDNTPLNEKLFF; DNA: TGCGCCAGCACCCGAGACAACACTCCACTTAATGAAAAACTGTTTTTT; V: TRBV10-1; size: few; J: TRBJ1-4; D: .
CDR3: CASSRNSGSSDEQYF; DNA: TGTGCCAGCAGCCGGAATAGCGGGAGTTCAGACGAGCAGTACTTC; V: TRBV4-2; size: many; J: TRBJ2-7; D: TRBD2
CDR3: CSVKGHRDSYGYTF; DNA: TGCAGCGTTAAAGGCCACCGGGACAGCTATGGCTACACCTTC; V: TRBV29-1; size: many; J: TRBJ1-2; D: TRBD1
CDR3: CAGTLSGSSNEQVF; DNA: TGTGCCGGCACCTTGAGCGGGAGCTCCAATGAGCAGGTCTTC; V: TRBV11-2; size: once; J: TRBJ2-1; D: TRBD2
CDR3: CACNRSGSETQYF; DNA: TGTGCCTGCAACCGAAGCGGGAGTGAGACCCAGTACTTC; V: TRBV11-2; size: .; J: TRBJ2-5; D: TRBD2
CDR3: CSSRGGDGETQYF; DNA: TGCAGCTCCCGCGGAGGGGATGGGGAGACCCAGTACTTC; V: TRBV29-1; size: .; J: TRBJ2-5; D: .
CDR3: CASSLGRGKYEQYF; DNA: TGTGCCAGCAGCTTAGGGCGGGGTAAGTACGAGCAGTACTTC; V: TRBV11-2; size: .; J: TRBJ2-7; D: .
CDR3: CANSCETSGNSNEQFF; DNA: TGTGCCAACAGCTGTGAGACTAGCGGGAACTCCAATGAGCAGTTCTTC; V: TRBV11-2; size: .; J: TRBJ2-1; D: TRBD2
CDR3: CASSVGQHWAQHF; DNA: TGTGCCAGTAGTGTTGGACAGCACTGGGCCCAGCATTTT; V: TRBV6-5; size: .; J: TRBJ1-5; D: .
CDR3: CASSQDLEREQFF; DNA: TGTGCCAGCAGCCAAGATCTCGAACGTGAGCAGTTCTTC; V: TRBV4-2; size: many; J: TRBJ2-1; D: .
CDR3: CSSSLTGTDTQYF; DNA: TGTTCCAGCAGCTTAACGGGTACAGATACACAGTATTTT; V: TRBV11-2; size: .; J: TRBJ2-3; D: .
CDR3: CASGTPPTGETQYF; DNA: TGTGCCAGTGGCACCCCCCCGACGGGGGAGACCCAGTACTTC; V: TRBV11-2; size: .; J: TRBJ2-5; D: .
CDR3: CASSLGTYTDTQYF; DNA: TGTGCCAGCAGCTTGGGGACTTACACAGATACGCAGTATTTT; V: TRBV5-5; size: many; J: TRBJ2-3; D: .
CDR3: CASSLGTSEEQYF; DNA: TGTGCCAGCAGCTTGGGGACTAGCGAGGAGCAGTACTTC; V: TRBV5-4; size: many; J: TRBJ2-7; D: TRBD2
CDR3: CASSFSGEDTQYF; DNA: TGCGCCAGCAGCTTTAGCGGGGAAGATACGCAGTATTTT; V: TRBV5-1; size: .; J: TRBJ2-3; D: TRBD2
CDR3: CASIQPGRLPYNEQFF; DNA: TGTGCCAGCATCCAACCGGGACGGCTTCCTTACAATGAGCAGTTCTTC; V: TRBV4-2; size: .; J: TRBJ2-1; D: .
CDR3: CASSHNPGTSRGKKYNVQFF; DNA: TGTGCCAGCAGCCATAACCCGGGGACTAGCCGAGGTAAAAAGTACAATGTGCAGTTCTTC; V: TRBV14; size: .; J: TRBJ2-1; D: TRBD2